Presented here are 27 T cell receptor beta chains from one specimen sequenced in a study of T cells in Graves' hyperthyroidism and ophthalmopathy (dated by TCRdb to the late 2010s). The method was multiplex PCR. Instrument used: Illumina HiSeq 2000. The TCR beta CDR3 regions were amplified from RNA transcripts. For the first round of RT-PCR on the TCR CDR3, the HTBI primer set was used together with the Qiagen OneStep RT-PCR kit. TCRdb's own reprocessing of the public reads used fastp at Q25 and MiXCR and kept productive beta chains. Records with the same CDR3 protein are collapsed into one entry carrying the most frequent genes and DNA. This sample is represented by over 150,000 distinct CDR3 sequences; less than 20% of them were singletons. In total, the top ten clones hold 40% to 65% of the sample. Input material: blood. The source is a woman aged 50 to 65 with Graves' hyperthyroidism.

This clonotype was seen repeatedly, ten times or more. The V gene is TRBV5-1, the J gene TRBJ2-1, with TRBD2 matching 12 bases. With V trimmed by 2 bases and J by 0 bases, 9 bases remained unmatched. CDR1 SGHRS and CDR2 YFSETQ come from the germline V gene. The CDR3 consists of 19 residues. The CDR3 region is CASSFIGLAGKSSYNEQFF. In DNA form, the CDR3 reads TGCGCCAGCAGCTTTATAGGACTAGCGGGGAAGAGCTCCTACAATGAGCAGTTCTTC.

The chain links TRBV20-1 to TRBJ2-1, with TRBD2 matching 7 bases. CDR3 size: 14 residues. The trim removed 1 base at V and 2 bases at J, leaving 2 bases unmatched. CDR1 is DFQATT, CDR2 SNEGSKA, per germline (reference sequence). The CDR3: CSARGAGAYNEQFF. The CDR3 coding sequence is TGCAGTGCTAGAGGGGCGGGAGCCTACAATGAGCAGTTCTTC.

This clonotype was detected a few times. CDR3: CASSDNRDGYYGYTF. The CDR3 DNA reads as TGCGCCAGCAGTGATAACCGGGACGGCTACTATGGCTACACCTTC. The chain is built from TRBV10-1 and TRBJ1-2; possibly TRBD1 for D (5 bases). The CDR3 totals 15 residues. Trimming removed 3 bases from V and 3 bases from J, with 14 bases in between. Germline V gene lookup returns CDR1 WNHNN and CDR2 SYGVQD (reference sequence).

The genes are TRBV27 and TRBJ1-2, with D possibly matching TRBD1 (6 bases). This CDR3 comprises 17 residues. With 2 bases removed from V and 2 bases from J, the gap between germline ends came to 18 bases. The V gene's germline CDR1 is MNHEY and CDR2 SMNVEV (reference sequence). CDR3 in DNA: TGTGCCAGCAGTTTAATTACCGGCCGACAGGCGAACTATGGCTACACCTTC. It yields the protein CASSLITGRQANYGYTF.

Ten or more counts support this clonotype. The V gene is TRBV2, the J gene TRBJ2-5; D is uncertain. Trimming cost V 3 bases and J 2 bases, with 7 bases left between them. Germline CDR1 reads SNHLY; CDR2 reads FYNNEI. The CDR3 has 13 residues. CDR3 in amino acids: CASSENIQETQYF. Here the CDR3 DNA reads TGTGCCAGCAGTGAGAATATTCAAGAGACCCAGTACTTC.

V usage is TRBV6-1 and J usage is TRBJ2-3; tentative D call: TRBD2 (5 bases). The CDR3 totals 16 residues. The germline gives CDR1 MNHNS, CDR2 SASEGT. Trimming stripped 6 bases from V and 2 bases from J, with 18 bases between. The CDR3 is CASSRQTRVATDTQYF. In nucleotides, the CDR3 is TGTGCCAGCAGCCGTCAAACTAGGGTAGCCACAGATACGCAGTATTTT.

In this sample, this clonotype turned up many times. For the CDR3, the DNA is TGTGCCAGCAGTGAAGGGCCGGGACTAGCGGGCACAGATACGCAGTATTTT. Its translation is CASSEGPGLAGTDTQYF. The chain has TRBV2 and TRBJ2-3; 11 bases line up with TRBD2. Per the germline V gene, CDR1 is SNHLY and CDR2 is FYNNEI. The CDR3 contains 17 residues. Trimming at V came to 1 base and at J to 1 base, leaving 4 bases not matched to a gene.

This clonotype was counted ten times or more. The V call is TRBV11-2, the J call TRBJ2-5, with TRBD2 as a possible D gene (6 bases). V was trimmed by 0 bases and J by 0 bases, leaving 8 bases between them. The germline V gene encodes CDR1 SGHAT and CDR2 FQNNGV. This CDR3 spans 15 amino acids. In nucleotides, the CDR3 is TGTGCCAGCAGCTTAGATCCTAGCGACCAAGAGACCCAGTACTTC. Its translation is CASSLDPSDQETQYF. The full variable domain, rest sourced from reference TRBV11-2 and TRBJ2-5, is EAGVAQSPRYKIIEKRQSVAFWCNPISGHATLYWYQQILGQGPKLLIQFQNNGVVDDSQLPKDRFSAERLKGVDSTLKIQPAKLEDSAVYLCASSLDPSDQETQYFGPGTRLLVL.

A few counts support this clonotype. The chain recombines TRBV9 with TRBJ1-2; D call uncertain. V was pared by 0 bases and J by 8 bases, with 11 bases between. The CDR3 length is 13 residues. Germline V lookup: CDR1 SGDLS, CDR2 YYNGEE. This CDR3 is CASSVDSLRGYTF. The CDR3 bases are TGTGCCAGCAGCGTAGATTCACTCCGCGGCTACACCTTC.

This clonotype was observed many times. The chain is built from TRBV5-1 and TRBJ1-2; maybe TRBD1 (5 bases). The CDR3 is 15 amino acids. The V end was cut by 4 bases, the J end by 1 base, with 14 bases between. From germline, CDR1 is SGHRS and CDR2 YFSETQ. CDR3 amino acids: CASSGSTASNYGYTF. For the CDR3, the DNA is TGCGCCAGCAGCGGGTCGACAGCCAGTAACTATGGCTACACCTTC. The full variable domain, rest sourced from reference TRBV5-1 and TRBJ1-2, is KAGVTQTPRYLIKTRGQQVTLSCSPISGHRSVSWYQQTPGQGLQFLFEYFSETQRNKGNFPGRFSGRQFSNSRSEMNVSTLELGDSALYLCASSGSTASNYGYTFGSGTRLTVV.

The V gene is TRBV5-1, the J gene TRBJ2-1; 15 positions match TRBD2. CDR3 size: 20 residues. Germline loops: CDR1 SGHRS, CDR2 YFSETQ. V shed 2 bases and J 1 base; nucleotides not matched to a gene: 10. The CDR3 sequence: CASSLTWTSGRASSYNEQFF. The CDR3 nucleotides are TGCGCCAGCAGCTTAACTTGGACTAGCGGGAGGGCTTCATCCTACAATGAGCAGTTCTTC.

This clonotype has at least ten counts. This chain links TRBV27 with TRBJ1-2; 10 positions match TRBD1. This CDR3 is built from 13 residues. V gave up 2 bases and J gave up 9 bases; unmatched junction bases: 3. Germline V gives CDR1 MNHEY, CDR2 SMNVEV (reference sequence). The CDR3 DNA reads as TGTGCCAGCAGTTTAGGACAGGGGGTGAGCTACACCTTC. This codes for CASSLGQGVSYTF.

At least ten counts were recorded for this clonotype. This chain links TRBV20-1 with TRBJ2-2, with TRBD2 matching 10 bases. The V and J ends lost 3 bases and 4 bases, in that order; junction bases with no gene match: 2. Germline V gene lookup returns CDR1 DFQATT and CDR2 SNEGSKA (reference sequence). The CDR3 is 14 residues long. CDR3 sequence: CSARGLALTGELFF. CDR3 DNA: TGCAGTGCTAGGGGACTAGCGCTCACCGGGGAGCTGTTTTTT.

Many counts were recorded for this clonotype. The rearrangement joins TRBV5-1 to TRBJ2-7; TRBD2 matches 13 bases. V gave up 0 bases and J gave up 6 bases; unmatched junction bases: 3. This CDR3 has 15 amino acids. The germline V gene has CDR1 SGHRS and CDR2 YFSETQ. The DNA for the CDR3 is TGCGCCAGCAGCTTGGGTGGACTAGCGGGAGCCGAGCAGTACTTC. The encoded protein is CASSLGGLAGAEQYF.

This clonotype has a count of ten or more. The chain joins TRBV6-1 to TRBJ2-7; possibly TRBD2 for D (6 bases). From germline, CDR1 is MNHNS and CDR2 SASEGT. CDR3 length: 12 amino acids. Trimming pared 5 bases from V and 2 bases from J, leaving 7 bases between. In DNA form, the CDR3 reads TGTGCCAGCAGTTCTAGCGCCTACGAGCAGTACTTC. Translated: CASSSSAYEQYF.

The chain couples TRBV30 to TRBJ2-5; D is possibly TRBD1 (6 bases). CDR3 length equals 13 residues. Between the trimmed V and J ends, which lost 0 bases and 5 bases, there was a span of 10 bases. The germline gives CDR1 GTSNPN, CDR2 SVGIG (reference sequence). The CDR3 DNA follows: TGTGCCTGGAGTGTACAGGGCGGGGAGACCCAGTACTTC. As protein: CAWSVQGGETQYF.

This clonotype came up many times. The CDR3 region is CASSFDSLSYEQYF. The CDR3, as DNA: TGCGCCAGCAGCTTCGACAGCCTCTCCTACGAGCAGTACTTC. The chain employs TRBV5-1 and TRBJ2-7; the D gene is possibly TRBD1 (5 bases). The CDR3 totals 14 residues. With 2 bases removed from V and 0 bases from J, the gap between germline ends came to 9 bases. Per the germline V gene, CDR1 is SGHRS and CDR2 is YFSETQ.

This chain connects TRBV11-3 to TRBJ2-5; 13 bases are a match to TRBD2. After removal of 5 bases from V and 3 bases from J, the junction contained 12 bases not matched to a gene. Germline CDR1 SGHNT, CDR2 YENEEA. This CDR3 has 18 residues. CDR3 loop: CASSPAGPTSGREETQYF. The CDR3 nucleotides read TGTGCCAGCAGCCCCGCTGGTCCTACTAGCGGGAGGGAAGAGACCCAGTACTTC.

With respect to this clonotype: One end of the junction varies from germline; a read error may be responsible. The CDR3 nucleotides read TGCACCAGCAGCTTGGACAGGGGACCGCTAAACACCGGGGAGCTGTTTTTT. Translating gives CTSSLDRGPLNTGELFF. The chain has TRBV5-1 and TRBJ2-2, with 9 bases aligning to TRBD1. The CDR3 is 17 residues long. Per germline, CDR1 SGHRS and CDR2 YFSETQ.

This clonotype occurred a few times. The CDR3 nucleotides read TGTGCCAGCAGACTCCGGCGGGGTGGCTACACCTTC. Translated, it gives CASRLRRGGYTF. This rearrangement joins TRBV6-1 to TRBJ1-2, with D hard to call. The CDR3 spans 12 residues. The ends were cut back, 6 bases at V and 7 bases at J, with 12 bases in the middle. Per germline, CDR1 MNHNS and CDR2 SASEGT.

About this clonotype itself: The conserved phenylalanine or tryptophan normally closing the CDR3 is absent here, so this likely arose from a read error. The DNA of the CDR3 is TGCGCCAGCAGCGAACTAGCGGGAGGGAACAATGAGCAGTTCTCC. It specifies CASSELAGGNNEQFS. The rearrangement links TRBV5-1 to TRBJ2-1; 13 bases align to TRBD2. The CDR3 covers 15 residues. V shed 4 bases, J shed 5 bases, and the junction held 3 bases outside the gene matches. Looked up from germline, CDR1 is SGHRS and CDR2 is YFSETQ.

This clonotype was observed at least ten times. The chain couples TRBV3-1 to TRBJ1-1; 8 bases map to TRBD1. Germline V gene sequence: CDR1 LGHDT, CDR2 YNNKEL (reference sequence). The CDR3 loop spans 13 amino acids. V lost 5 bases to trimming and J lost 5 bases; unmatched junction nucleotides: 4. The CDR3 is CASSSTGVTEAFF. Written as DNA, the CDR3 is TGTGCCAGCAGCTCGACAGGGGTGACTGAAGCTTTCTTT.

At least ten counts were recorded for this clonotype. The rearrangement links TRBV7-3 to TRBJ2-3; 12 bases agree with TRBD2. The CDR3 totals 19 residues. Germline trimming cut 5 bases from V and 3 bases from J; bases unmatched to any gene: 15. Germline-derived CDR1 and CDR2 are SGHTA and FQGTGA. Here the CDR3 reads CASSRGLAGHQFRTDTQYF. The CDR3 DNA reads TGTGCCAGCAGCCGCGGACTAGCGGGACACCAGTTTAGAACAGATACGCAGTATTTT. Using reference TRBV7-3 and TRBJ2-3 for the parts outside the CDR3, the full variable domain is GAGVSQTPSNKVTEKGKYVELRCDPISGHTALYWYRQSLGQGPEFLIYFQGTGAADDSGLPNDRFFAVRPEGSVSTLKIQRTERGDSAVYLCASSRGLAGHQFRTDTQYFGPGTRLTVL.

V is TRBV12-5 and J is TRBJ1-2; D gene ambiguous. Germline V gene sequence: CDR1 LGHNT, CDR2 FRNRAP. This CDR3 is built from 19 residues. Trimming stripped 0 bases from V and 3 bases from J, with 23 bases between. The CDR3 nucleotides read TGTGCTAGTGGTTTGGTACACGGCACCGAGGGTGCAGTGGACTATGGCTACACCTTC. Encoded protein: CASGLVHGTEGAVDYGYTF.

The chain uses TRBV28 and TRBJ1-1; TRBD1 aligns across 11 bases. V trimming: 5 bases; J trimming: 11 bases; junction bases outside the gene matches: 10. There are 14 residues in the CDR3. CDR1 and CDR2 from the germline V gene are MDHEN and SYDVKM. CDR3 nucleotides: TGTGCCAGCAGTGTACCGGGACAGGGGGGTTGGGCTTTCTTT. This translates into CASSVPGQGGWAFF.

The sample holds a few counts of this clonotype. The V and J genes are TRBV30 and TRBJ2-5; D is ambiguous. CDR1 is GTSNPN, CDR2 SVGIG, per germline (reference sequence). Trimming took off 0 bases at V and 6 bases at J, with 5 bases between the two ends. The CDR3 runs 11 residues. The CDR3 coding sequence is TGTGCCTGGAGTGTTAAAAAGACCCAGTACTTC. It is translated as CAWSVKKTQYF.

This clonotype was counted a few times. The CDR3 is CASTLRWVQREESGSYNEQFF. The CDR3 nucleotides are TGCGCCAGCACCCTCCGTTGGGTTCAGCGGGAGGAATCAGGGTCCTACAATGAGCAGTTCTTC. V usage is TRBV5-1 and J usage is TRBJ2-1, with 9 bases aligning to TRBD2. The CDR3 contains 21 residues. The junction had 23 bases not matched to a gene; V was cut back by 6 bases and J by 1 base. Germline lookup yields CDR1 SGHRS and CDR2 YFSETQ.